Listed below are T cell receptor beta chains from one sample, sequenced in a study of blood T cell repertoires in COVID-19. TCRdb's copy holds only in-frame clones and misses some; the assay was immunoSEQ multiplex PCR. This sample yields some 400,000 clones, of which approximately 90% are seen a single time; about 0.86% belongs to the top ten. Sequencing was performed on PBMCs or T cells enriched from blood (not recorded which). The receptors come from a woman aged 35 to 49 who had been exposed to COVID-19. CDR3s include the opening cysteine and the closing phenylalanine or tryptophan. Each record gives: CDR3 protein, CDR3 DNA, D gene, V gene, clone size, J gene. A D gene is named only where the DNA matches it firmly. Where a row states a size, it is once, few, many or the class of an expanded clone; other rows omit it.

CDR3 protein: CASSGTGSYEQYF
CDR3 DNA: TGTGCCAGCAGTGGGACAGGGTCCTACGAGCAGTACTTC
D gene: TRBD1
V gene: TRBV27
clone size: -
J gene: TRBJ2-7

CDR3 protein: CASSGRSSNTGELFF
CDR3 DNA: TGTGCCAGTAGTGGAAGGAGCTCGAACACCGGGGAGCTGTTTTTT
D gene: -
V gene: TRBV19
clone size: once
J gene: TRBJ2-2

CDR3 protein: CASSSGSGYTF
CDR3 DNA: TGTGCCAGCAGTTCGGGGAGCGGCTACACCTTC
D gene: -
V gene: TRBV13
clone size: -
J gene: TRBJ1-2

CDR3 protein: CASSPRQGAFLNEQYF
CDR3 DNA: TGTGCCAGCAGCCCTCGACAGGGGGCTTTTCTGAACGAGCAGTACTTC
D gene: TRBD1
V gene: TRBV5-8
clone size: once
J gene: TRBJ2-7

CDR3 protein: CASSLETDQPQHF
CDR3 DNA: TGTGCCAGCAGCTTAGAGACAGATCAGCCCCAGCATTTT
D gene: -
V gene: TRBV7-8
clone size: -
J gene: TRBJ1-5

CDR3 protein: CASSLGVTSEETQYF
CDR3 DNA: TGTGCCAGCAGCTTAGGGGTCACTAGCGAGGAGACCCAGTACTTC
D gene: TRBD2
V gene: TRBV7-2
clone size: few
J gene: TRBJ2-5

CDR3 protein: CASTETGPTGELFF
CDR3 DNA: TGTGCCAGTACCGAGACAGGGCCGACCGGGGAGCTGTTTTTT
D gene: TRBD1
V gene: TRBV19
clone size: -
J gene: TRBJ2-2

CDR3 protein: CASSEGATQYF
CDR3 DNA: TGTGCCAGCAGTGAGGGGGCGACCCAGTACTTC
D gene: -
V gene: TRBV2
clone size: -
J gene: TRBJ2-5

CDR3 protein: CSARTPMNTEAFF
CDR3 DNA: TGCAGCGCCAGGACACCTATGAACACTGAAGCTTTCTTT
D gene: -
V gene: TRBV29-1
clone size: once
J gene: TRBJ1-1

CDR3 protein: CAWRAGGPRDTQYF
CDR3 DNA: TGTGCCTGGAGAGCGGGGGGGCCAAGAGATACGCAGTATTTT
D gene: TRBD2
V gene: TRBV30
clone size: once
J gene: TRBJ2-3

CDR3 protein: CASSKPGQVPPEAFF
CDR3 DNA: TGTGCCAGTAGTAAACCCGGACAGGTTCCCCCTGAAGCTTTCTTT
D gene: TRBD1
V gene: TRBV19
clone size: -
J gene: TRBJ1-1

CDR3 protein: CASSLSGSNQPQHF
CDR3 DNA: TGCGCCAGCAGCTTGTCAGGTAGCAATCAGCCCCAGCATTTT
D gene: -
V gene: TRBV5-1
clone size: -
J gene: TRBJ1-5

CDR3 protein: CASSSDRVASPLHF
CDR3 DNA: TGTGCCAGCAGCAGCGACAGGGTGGCTTCACCCCTCCACTTT
D gene: TRBD1
V gene: TRBV27
clone size: -
J gene: TRBJ1-6

CDR3 protein: CASSKLTVNSGANVLTF
CDR3 DNA: TGTGCCAGCAGTAAATTGACAGTGAACTCTGGGGCCAACGTCCTGACTTTC
D gene: -
V gene: TRBV27
clone size: -
J gene: TRBJ2-6

CDR3 protein: CASSPELAAYEQYF
CDR3 DNA: TGCGCCAGCAGCCCCGAGCTAGCCGCTTACGAGCAGTACTTC
D gene: -
V gene: TRBV5-1
clone size: -
J gene: TRBJ2-7

CDR3 protein: CASSFNPTGNYGYTF
CDR3 DNA: TGTGCCAGCAGTTTCAATCCGACAGGGAACTATGGCTACACCTTC
D gene: TRBD1
V gene: TRBV6-5
clone size: -
J gene: TRBJ1-2

CDR3 protein: CASSITEVLNGYTF
CDR3 DNA: TGTGCCAGCTCGATTACGGAGGTCCTCAATGGCTACACCTTC
D gene: -
V gene: TRBV18
clone size: -
J gene: TRBJ1-2

CDR3 protein: CASSQPPGGRSYEQYF
CDR3 DNA: TGTGCCAGCAGCCAACCTCCGGGCGGGAGATCCTACGAGCAGTACTTC
D gene: TRBD2
V gene: TRBV7-2
clone size: -
J gene: TRBJ2-7

CDR3 protein: CASSLGTGVYGYIF
CDR3 DNA: TGTGCCAGCAGCTTAGGAACAGGGGTCTATGGCTACATCTTC
D gene: TRBD1
V gene: TRBV7-8
clone size: -
J gene: TRBJ1-2

CDR3 protein: CASILGGQEALWCGYTF
CDR3 DNA: -
D gene: -
V gene: TRBV6-4
clone size: once
J gene: TRBJ1-2

CDR3 protein: CASSLRAGGTYEQYF
CDR3 DNA: TGTGCCAGCAGCTTAAGAGCGGGAGGTACCTACGAGCAGTACTTC
D gene: TRBD2
V gene: TRBV11-1
clone size: -
J gene: TRBJ2-7

CDR3 protein: CASSQEGGPDTQYF
CDR3 DNA: TGCGCCAGCAGCCAAGAGGGTGGGCCAGATACGCAGTATTTT
D gene: -
V gene: TRBV4-3
clone size: -
J gene: TRBJ2-3

CDR3 protein: CAWSRTESEQFF
CDR3 DNA: TGTGCCTGGAGTCGGACTGAATCGGAGCAGTTCTTC
D gene: -
V gene: TRBV30
clone size: -
J gene: TRBJ2-1

CDR3 protein: CASSMIDRPTLTMDTTIINYGYTF
CDR3 DNA: TGTGCCAGTAGTATGATAGACAGGCCAACCTTAACTATGGATACTACCATTATTAACTATGGCTACACCTTC
D gene: -
V gene: TRBV19
clone size: -
J gene: TRBJ1-2

CDR3 protein: CASSVTSGSYNEQFF
CDR3 DNA: TGCGCCAGCAGCGTGACTAGCGGGAGTTACAATGAGCAGTTCTTC
D gene: TRBD2
V gene: TRBV5-1
clone size: once
J gene: TRBJ2-1

CDR3 protein: CASSYVRDNEQFF
CDR3 DNA: TGTGCCAGCAGTTACGTACGGGACAATGAGCAGTTCTTC
D gene: -
V gene: TRBV6-5
clone size: once
J gene: TRBJ2-1

CDR3 protein: CASSPQLRDRGGSYEQYF
CDR3 DNA: TGTGCCAGCAGTCCCCAACTACGCGACAGGGGGGGGTCCTACGAGCAGTACTTC
D gene: TRBD1
V gene: TRBV6-6
clone size: -
J gene: TRBJ2-7

CDR3 protein: CASRPREELAGTDTQYF
CDR3 DNA: TGTGCAAGTCGCCCTCGAGAAGAATTAGCGGGCACAGATACGCAGTATTTT
D gene: -
V gene: TRBV12-2
clone size: -
J gene: TRBJ2-3

CDR3 protein: CASSVQLGTDTQYF
CDR3 DNA: TGTGCCAGCAGTGTACAGCTGGGCACAGATACGCAGTATTTT
D gene: -
V gene: TRBV6-4
clone size: -
J gene: TRBJ2-3

CDR3 protein: CASSLIYENSPLHF
CDR3 DNA: TGTGCCAGCAGCTTAATCTATGAAAATTCACCCCTCCACTTT
D gene: -
V gene: TRBV7-2
clone size: -
J gene: TRBJ1-6

CDR3 protein: CASSRRLLSDYGYTF
CDR3 DNA: TGTGCCAGCAGCCGTAGACTCCTCTCGGACTATGGCTACACCTTC
D gene: -
V gene: TRBV5-6
clone size: -
J gene: TRBJ1-2

CDR3 protein: CASSLPGLVEQYF
CDR3 DNA: TGTGCCAGCAGCTTGCCCGGACTAGTGGAGCAGTACTTC
D gene: TRBD2
V gene: TRBV7-9
clone size: -
J gene: TRBJ2-7

CDR3 protein: CASRRTGATEAFF
CDR3 DNA: TGTGCCAGCAGGCGGACAGGGGCGACTGAAGCTTTCTTT
D gene: TRBD1
V gene: TRBV7-3
clone size: -
J gene: TRBJ1-1

CDR3 protein: CASSQHRTGDTQYF
CDR3 DNA: TGCGCCAGCAGCCAACACCGGACTGGAGATACGCAGTATTTT
D gene: -
V gene: TRBV4-3
clone size: many
J gene: TRBJ2-3

CDR3 protein: CASSSGTLQMNTEAFF
CDR3 DNA: TGTGCCAGCAGCTCAGGGACACTCCAAATGAACACTGAAGCTTTCTTT
D gene: -
V gene: TRBV5-8
clone size: -
J gene: TRBJ1-1

CDR3 protein: CAWSVRRGGLSYEQYF
CDR3 DNA: TGTGCCTGGAGTGTAAGGCGGGGGGGCCTATCCTACGAGCAGTACTTC
D gene: TRBD2
V gene: TRBV30
clone size: once
J gene: TRBJ2-7

CDR3 protein: CASSMRTGETSGNTIYF
CDR3 DNA: TGTGCCAGCAGCATGCGGACAGGCGAAACCTCTGGAAACACCATATATTTT
D gene: TRBD1
V gene: TRBV11-2
clone size: -
J gene: TRBJ1-3

CDR3 protein: CASSIAGDTLYNEQFF
CDR3 DNA: TGTGCCAGTAGTATAGCGGGAGACACCCTCTACAATGAGCAGTTCTTC
D gene: -
V gene: TRBV19
clone size: -
J gene: TRBJ2-1

CDR3 protein: CATSSNRGTDTQYF
CDR3 DNA: TGTGCCACCAGTTCTAACAGGGGCACAGATACGCAGTATTTT
D gene: -
V gene: TRBV24-1
clone size: -
J gene: TRBJ2-3

CDR3 protein: CASSRSQITAQFYEQYF
CDR3 DNA: TGTGCCAGCAGCAGGAGTCAGATCACCGCGCAGTTCTACGAGCAGTACTTC
D gene: -
V gene: TRBV7-8
clone size: -
J gene: TRBJ2-7

CDR3 protein: CASSASRVNNEQFF
CDR3 DNA: TGTGCCAGCAGCGCTTCGCGGGTAAACAATGAGCAGTTCTTC
D gene: -
V gene: TRBV7-2
clone size: -
J gene: TRBJ2-1

CDR3 protein: CASSLSVDGSEAFF
CDR3 DNA: TGTGCCAGCAGTTTAAGCGTCGACGGGTCTGAAGCTTTCTTT
D gene: -
V gene: TRBV27
clone size: -
J gene: TRBJ1-1

CDR3 protein: CAWSSGLTTEAFF
CDR3 DNA: TGTGCCTGGAGTTCGGGGTTGACGACTGAAGCTTTCTTT
D gene: -
V gene: TRBV30
clone size: -
J gene: TRBJ1-1

CDR3 protein: CATSSGTVRSYEQYF
CDR3 DNA: TGTGCCACCAGCAGCGGGACAGTACGCTCCTACGAGCAGTACTTC
D gene: TRBD1
V gene: TRBV15
clone size: few
J gene: TRBJ2-7

CDR3 protein: CASSGDPRYYGYTF
CDR3 DNA: TGCGCCAGCAGTGGAGATCCTCGGTACTATGGCTACACCTTC
D gene: -
V gene: TRBV10-2
clone size: -
J gene: TRBJ1-2

CDR3 protein: CASSGGTKETQYF
CDR3 DNA: TGTGCCAGCAGTGGCGGGACGAAAGAGACCCAGTACTTC
D gene: -
V gene: TRBV2
clone size: once
J gene: TRBJ2-5

CDR3 protein: CATSDSPGTSGRSYNEQFF
CDR3 DNA: TGTGCCACCAGTGACAGTCCCGGGACTAGCGGGAGGTCCTACAATGAGCAGTTCTTC
D gene: TRBD2
V gene: TRBV24-1
clone size: -
J gene: TRBJ2-1

CDR3 protein: CASSSRAGKLGEAFF
CDR3 DNA: TGTGCCAGTAGTAGCCGGGCAGGGAAGTTAGGTGAAGCTTTCTTT
D gene: -
V gene: TRBV19
clone size: -
J gene: TRBJ1-1

CDR3 protein: CASSVQGTYEQYF
CDR3 DNA: TGTGCCAGTAGTGTACAGGGAACCTACGAGCAGTACTTC
D gene: -
V gene: TRBV19
clone size: -
J gene: TRBJ2-7

CDR3 protein: CASSLKRAYGYTF
CDR3 DNA: TGTGCCAGCAGCTTGAAGAGGGCCTATGGCTACACCTTC
D gene: -
V gene: TRBV7-2
clone size: once
J gene: TRBJ1-2

CDR3 protein: CASSTMWAGQGARGYTF
CDR3 DNA: TGTGCCAGCAGTACGATGTGGGCGGGACAGGGGGCGAGGGGCTACACCTTC
D gene: TRBD1
V gene: TRBV27
clone size: -
J gene: TRBJ1-2

CDR3 protein: CASSLSLAGASYNEQFF
CDR3 DNA: TGTGCCAGCAGCTTAAGTCTAGCGGGAGCCTCCTACAATGAGCAGTTCTTC
D gene: TRBD2
V gene: TRBV11-3
clone size: -
J gene: TRBJ2-1

CDR3 protein: CASSLNGGGPNSYNEQFF
CDR3 DNA: TGTGCCAGCAGCTTAAATGGTGGCGGGCCCAACTCCTACAATGAGCAGTTCTTC
D gene: -
V gene: TRBV7-3
clone size: -
J gene: TRBJ2-1

CDR3 protein: CASSNGQGAVRGNTIYF
CDR3 DNA: TGTGCCAGTAGTAACGGACAGGGGGCCGTAAGAGGAAACACCATATATTTT
D gene: TRBD1
V gene: TRBV19
clone size: -
J gene: TRBJ1-3

CDR3 protein: CASSRTNPNNEQFF
CDR3 DNA: TGTGCCAGCAGCCGGACTAACCCAAACAATGAGCAGTTCTTC
D gene: -
V gene: TRBV6-5
clone size: -
J gene: TRBJ2-1

CDR3 protein: CASSLALAGFHNEQFF
CDR3 DNA: TGTGCCAGCAGCTTAGCGCTAGCGGGATTCCACAATGAGCAGTTCTTC
D gene: TRBD2
V gene: TRBV7-2
clone size: -
J gene: TRBJ2-1

CDR3 protein: CASSVGRQAYNEQFF
CDR3 DNA: TGTGCCAGCAGCGTAGGTAGGCAGGCCTACAATGAGCAGTTCTTC
D gene: -
V gene: TRBV9
clone size: -
J gene: TRBJ2-1

CDR3 protein: CASSPLDRPSYEQYF
CDR3 DNA: TGTGCCAGCAGCCCCCTCGACAGGCCATCCTACGAGCAGTACTTC
D gene: -
V gene: TRBV14
clone size: -
J gene: TRBJ2-7

CDR3 protein: CASSEVGTRDTEAFF
CDR3 DNA: TGTGCCAGCAGTGAAGTAGGGACAAGAGACACTGAAGCTTTCTTT
D gene: -
V gene: TRBV6-1
clone size: -
J gene: TRBJ1-1